This T cell receptor (beta chain) was recovered during a study of T cells in women clearing cervical HPV infection. Whole-study context: Case blood was drawn when the lesion was first found; control blood after infection became undetectable.

CDR3 length equals 15 residues. V lost 0 bases and J 1 base, leaving 10 bases between the germline ends. Looked up from germline, CDR1 is SGDLS and CDR2 is YYNGEE. A word on this clone: The read is 3 residues too short to cover the CDR3 end, so that end is filled in from the germline J gene.

Average input was about 1,200 ng genomic DNA for immunoSEQ TCR beta CDR3 amplification. Clones were sequenced by immunoSEQ multiplex PCR, and TCRdb holds only the in-frame ones, with some missing. This sample's table reports about 19,000 clones. The sample comprised blood buffy coat. The genes are TRBV9 and TRBJ2-5, with no clear D. This receptor was identified in a woman between 18 and 75 years old with a cervical HPV16 infection that either progressed to CIN3+ or cleared (not recorded which). Partial CDR3 DNA: TGTGCCAGCAGCGTAGAGGAAGGGTTCCAAGAGACC. Translation gives CASSVEEGFQET. The entire CDR3 is CASSVEEGFQETQYF.